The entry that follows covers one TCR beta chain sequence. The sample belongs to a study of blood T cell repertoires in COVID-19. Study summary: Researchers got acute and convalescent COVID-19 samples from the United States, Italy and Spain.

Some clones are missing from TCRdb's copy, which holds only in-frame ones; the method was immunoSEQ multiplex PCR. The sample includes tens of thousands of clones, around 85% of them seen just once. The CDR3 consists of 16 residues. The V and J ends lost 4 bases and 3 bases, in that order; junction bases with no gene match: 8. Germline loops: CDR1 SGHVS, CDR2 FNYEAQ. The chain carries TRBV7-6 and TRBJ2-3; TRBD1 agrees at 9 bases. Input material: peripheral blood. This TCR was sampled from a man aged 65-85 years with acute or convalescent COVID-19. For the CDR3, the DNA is TGTGCCAGCAGCTCAGCCGGGACAGGGAATACAGATACGCAGTATTTT. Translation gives CASSSAGTGNTDTQYF.